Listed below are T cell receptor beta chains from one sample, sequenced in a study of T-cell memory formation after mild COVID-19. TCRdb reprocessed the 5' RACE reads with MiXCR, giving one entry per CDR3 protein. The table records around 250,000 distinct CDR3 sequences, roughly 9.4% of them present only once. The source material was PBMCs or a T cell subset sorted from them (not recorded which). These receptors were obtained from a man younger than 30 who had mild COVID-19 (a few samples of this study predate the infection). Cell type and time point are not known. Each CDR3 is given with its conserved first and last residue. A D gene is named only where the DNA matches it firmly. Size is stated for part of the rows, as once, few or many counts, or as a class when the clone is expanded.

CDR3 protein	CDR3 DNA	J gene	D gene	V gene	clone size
CASTPGQGGYEQYF	TGTGCCAGCACACCGGGACAGGGGGGGTACGAGCAGTACTTC	TRBJ2-7	TRBD1	TRBV7-2	NA
CASQGSSYNSPLHF	TGTGCCAGCCAGGGAAGCTCCTATAATTCACCCCTCCACTTT	TRBJ1-6	NA	TRBV7-9	NA
CASSSDSWITYEQYF	TGCGCCAGCAGCTCAGACAGCTGGATAACCTACGAGCAGTACTTC	TRBJ2-7	NA	TRBV5-1	many
CASSLSRDVETQYF	TGTGCCAGCAGCCTAAGCAGGGATGTAGAGACCCAGTACTTC	TRBJ2-5	NA	TRBV3-1	NA
CASSLVGGGEQFF	TGTGCCAGCAGCTTAGTAGGCGGGGGGGAGCAGTTCTTC	TRBJ2-1	TRBD2	TRBV11-3	few
CASTPGTAEGTIYF	TGCGCCAGCACGCCTGGGACAGCCGAGGGCACCATATATTTT	TRBJ1-3	TRBD1	TRBV5-1	many
CASSSSRGQGKDEAFF	TGTGCCAGCAGCTCTTCCCGCGGACAGGGAAAGGATGAAGCTTTCTTT	TRBJ1-1	TRBD1	TRBV3-1	NA
CASSLDTNNEQFF	TGCGCCAGCAGCCTGGACACTAACAATGAGCAGTTCTTC	TRBJ2-1	NA	TRBV5-1	few
CSARSVAGSPPADSPLHF	TGCAGTGCTAGATCGGTTGCGGGGTCACCTCCGGCGGATTCACCCCTCCACTTT	TRBJ1-6	NA	TRBV20-1	few
CASSSGWLVGSYNEQFF	TGTGCCAGCAGCTCGGGGTGGCTAGTGGGGTCCTACAATGAGCAGTTCTTC	TRBJ2-1	NA	TRBV7-9	NA
CASSLVRGGTGELFF	TGCGCCAGCAGCTTGGTGCGGGGCGGCACCGGGGAGCTGTTTTTT	TRBJ2-2	NA	TRBV5-1	many
CASSLGRATQETQYF	TGTGCCAGCAGCTTAGGAAGGGCCACACAAGAGACCCAGTACTTC	TRBJ2-5	NA	TRBV11-2	NA
CASSSDRWGETQYF	TGTGCCAGCAGCTCGGACAGGTGGGGGGAGACCCAGTACTTC	TRBJ2-5	TRBD1	TRBV7-2	few
CASSLGDRNTEAFF	TGTGCCAGCAGCTTGGGGGACAGGAACACTGAAGCTTTCTTT	TRBJ1-1	TRBD1	TRBV7-3	few
CASSQVQTGANVKLFF	TGTGCCAGCAGCCAAGTTCAAACCGGGGCGAATGTAAAACTGTTTTTT	TRBJ1-4	NA	TRBV16	NA
CSVEGHRGAKDEQFF	TGCAGCGTTGAAGGTCACAGGGGCGCGAAGGATGAGCAGTTCTTC	TRBJ2-1	TRBD1	TRBV29-1	few
CASSLYGFNYGYTF	TGTGCCAGCAGTTTATACGGCTTTAACTATGGCTACACCTTC	TRBJ1-2	NA	TRBV27	few
CASGPDFYTDTQYF	TGTGCCAGCGGGCCTGACTTTTACACAGATACGCAGTATTTT	TRBJ2-3	NA	TRBV6-5	few
CASSPGLARPGELFF	TGTGCCAGCAGCCCGGGACTAGCTCGGCCCGGGGAGCTGTTTTTT	TRBJ2-2	TRBD2	TRBV7-2	few
CASSQTPSVLGNEQFF	TGTGCCAGCAGCCAGACCCCTAGCGTACTTGGGAATGAGCAGTTCTTC	TRBJ2-1	NA	TRBV3-1	many
CDSSKLERGGLEYNEQFF	TGTGACAGCAGCAAGTTGGAGCGGGGGGGCCTGGAATACAATGAGCAGTTCTTC	TRBJ2-1	TRBD2	TRBV7-7	NA
CAIEQGGGTGELFF	TGTGCCATCGAACAGGGGGGAGGAACCGGGGAGCTGTTTTTT	TRBJ2-2	TRBD1	TRBV7-9	NA
CASSESGGPGTQYF	TGCGCCAGCAGCGAGAGCGGGGGGCCTGGTACGCAGTATTTT	TRBJ2-3	TRBD2	TRBV5-1	many
CASSGGTNTDTQYF	TGTGCCAGCAGCGGGGGTACAAACACAGATACGCAGTATTTT	TRBJ2-3	NA	TRBV2	NA
CASSLVQGAYSPLHF	TGTGCCAGCAGCTTAGTACAGGGGGCCTATTCACCCCTCCACTTT	TRBJ1-6	TRBD1	TRBV7-9	few
CASSLMRGGPDTQYF	TGTGCCAGCAGCTTAATGCGGGGGGGCCCAGATACGCAGTATTTT	TRBJ2-3	TRBD2	TRBV13	NA
CASSLSYTGELFF	TGTGCCAGCAGCCTTAGTTACACCGGGGAGCTGTTTTTT	TRBJ2-2	NA	TRBV7-3	many
CASSQGGAPQPQHF	TGTGCCAGCAGCCAAGGGGGGGCGCCGCAGCCCCAGCATTTT	TRBJ1-5	NA	TRBV3-1	few
CASSWTGGYTIYF	TGTGCCAGCAGTTGGACAGGGGGATACACCATATATTTT	TRBJ1-3	TRBD1	TRBV6-1	NA
CASSPGAYIYF	TGTGCCAGCAGCCCCGGGGCGTACATATATTTT	TRBJ1-3	NA	TRBV7-6	NA
CASSQDPGTKGYTF	TGCGCCAGCAGCCAAGATCCAGGGACGAAGGGCTACACCTTC	TRBJ1-2	NA	TRBV4-1	NA
CASSPPIRTSGETQYF	TGTGCCAGCTCACCACCGATACGGACTAGCGGGGAGACCCAGTACTTC	TRBJ2-5	TRBD2	TRBV18	NA
CASSPEEGTQYF	TGTGCCAGCAGCCCAGAGGAAGGGACCCAGTACTTC	TRBJ2-5	NA	TRBV5-5	many